This T cell receptor (beta chain) was observed in a study of CD4+ T cells in melanoma. The table came from immunoSEQ multiplex PCR; TCRdb's copy has only in-frame clones and leaves some out. Of over 100,000 clones in the sample, 92% were seen once. General study results and limits: Neoantigen-specific CD4+ T cells in melanoma reportedly had diverse differentiation states. A reported correlation linked neoantigen-specific CD4+ T cells to CD8+, macrophage and B cell function.

The CDR3 extends over 14 amino acids. Looked up from germline, CDR1 is SQVTM and CDR2 is ANQGSEA. Trimming took 4 bases from V and 4 from J; bases not matched to a gene: 8. Concerning this clone: The antigen is unknown.

The J gene is TRBJ2-3, the V gene TRBV29-1; the match to TRBD2 covers 7 bases. The TCR originated in a human donor with melanoma. Sequences were obtained from peripheral blood. CDR3 residues: CSVARAGISDTQYF. The CDR3 nucleotides are TGCAGCGTTGCAAGAGCGGGGATCTCAGATACGCAGTATTTT.